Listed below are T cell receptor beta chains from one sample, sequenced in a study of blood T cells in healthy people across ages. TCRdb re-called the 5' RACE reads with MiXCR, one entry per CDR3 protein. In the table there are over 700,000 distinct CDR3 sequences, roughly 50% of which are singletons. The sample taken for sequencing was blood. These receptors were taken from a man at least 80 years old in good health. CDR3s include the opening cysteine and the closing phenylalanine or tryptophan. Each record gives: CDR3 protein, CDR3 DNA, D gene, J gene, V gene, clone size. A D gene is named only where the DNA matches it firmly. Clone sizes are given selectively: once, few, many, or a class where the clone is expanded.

CATSERREVSSYNEQFF	TGTGCCACCAGTGAACGACGGGAGGTCAGCTCCTACAATGAGCAGTTCTTC	TRBD2	TRBJ2-1	TRBV24-1	few
CASSFRTGSNSPLHF	TGTGCCAGCAGCTTCCGGACAGGGTCGAATTCACCCCTCCACTTT	TRBD1	TRBJ1-6	TRBV7-2	-
CASSYPTGDGYTF	TGTGCCAGCAGTTACCCGACAGGGGATGGCTACACCTTC	TRBD1	TRBJ1-2	TRBV6-6	-
CAISTVQGILCEQYF	TGTGCCATCAGTACGGTCCAGGGGATACTTTGCGAGCAGTACTTC	-	TRBJ2-7	TRBV10-3	-
CASSARFGGDGGELFF	TGTGCCAGCAGTGCCCGTTTCGGCGGGGATGGCGGGGAGCTGTTTTTT	-	TRBJ2-2	TRBV3-1	-
CSARSAGYAYF	TGCAGCGCCCGAAGTGCCGGATACGCGTATTTT	-	TRBJ2-3	TRBV29-1	many
CASSAGSGGKLRTYEQYF	TGTGCCAGCAGTGCGGGATCCGGAGGGAAACTCAGGACCTACGAGCAGTACTTC	-	TRBJ2-7	TRBV2	-
CASSLVQGLAGAEQFF	TGTGCCAGCAGCTTAGTTCAGGGACTAGCGGGAGCTGAGCAGTTCTTC	TRBD2	TRBJ2-1	TRBV7-2	-
CASSIQGRKQYF	TGTGCCAGCAGCATACAGGGGCGGAAGCAGTACTTC	TRBD1	TRBJ2-7	TRBV7-9	-
CASSRTTGTAYEQYF	TGTGCCAGCAGTCGAACGACCGGGACAGCCTACGAGCAGTACTTC	TRBD1	TRBJ2-7	TRBV6-2/TRBV6-3	few
CSAHYPGPASYNEQYF	TGCAGTGCTCATTACCCGGGACCCGCCTCCTACAATGAGCAGTACTTC	-	TRBJ2-7	TRBV20-1	-
CASGLAGQYEQYF	TGTGCCAGCGGACTAGCGGGACAATACGAGCAGTACTTC	TRBD2	TRBJ2-7	TRBV3-1	few
CASSAGTGYTEAFF	TGCGCCAGCAGCGCGGGGACAGGGTACACTGAAGCTTTCTTT	TRBD1	TRBJ1-1	TRBV5-1	few
CASSRSWQGPSGANVLTF	TGTGCCAGCAGCCGCAGTTGGCAGGGACCCTCTGGGGCCAACGTCCTGACTTTC	-	TRBJ2-6	TRBV11-1	many
CASSQAVGAPYYGYTF	TGTGCCAGCAGCCAAGCCGTAGGGGCTCCTTACTATGGCTACACCTTC	-	TRBJ1-2	TRBV14	-
CASSETVPGGNEQYF	TGTGCCAGCAGTGAAACGGTTCCAGGGGGCAACGAGCAGTACTTC	TRBD1	TRBJ2-7	TRBV2	-
CATSDSRQGLAGNQPQHF	TGTGCCACCAGTGATTCCAGACAGGGCTTAGCAGGCAATCAGCCCCAGCATTTT	TRBD1	TRBJ1-5	TRBV24-1	-
CSARDRREGTYF	TGCAGTGCTAGAGATCGTCGGGAGGGTACGTACTTC	TRBD2	TRBJ2-5	TRBV20-1	-
CASSLAVWVTDTQYF	TGTGCCAGCAGCCTAGCGGTTTGGGTAACAGATACGCAGTATTTT	TRBD2	TRBJ2-3	TRBV7-2	-
CASSLTFGRQEQFF	TGTGCCAGCAGTTTAACTTTCGGCAGGCAAGAGCAGTTCTTC	-	TRBJ2-1	TRBV27	-
CSATRAGAGPEQYF	TGCAGTGCTACCCGAGCGGGAGCGGGACCCGAGCAGTACTTC	TRBD2	TRBJ2-7	TRBV20-1	few
CASSVDPGTSGVNVLTF	TGTGCCAGCAGCGTAGACCCAGGAACCTCTGGGGTCAACGTCCTGACTTTC	-	TRBJ2-6	TRBV9	-
CASSLPLNTHEKLFF	TGTGCCAGCAGCCTACCCCTCAATACTCATGAAAAACTGTTTTTT	-	TRBJ1-4	TRBV28	-
CASTGLAGAYEQYF	TGTGCCAGCACGGGGTTAGCGGGAGCCTACGAGCAGTACTTC	TRBD2	TRBJ2-7	TRBV27	few
CSVAAKANNEQFF	TGCAGCGTGGCCGCCAAGGCGAACAATGAGCAGTTCTTC	-	TRBJ2-1	TRBV29-1	few
CASSSQTTNEKLFF	TGTGCCAGCAGCTCGCAGACAACTAATGAAAAACTGTTTTTT	-	TRBJ1-4	TRBV7-9	few
CASSLKPQGGYGYTF	TGCGCCAGCAGCCTAAAGCCCCAGGGGGGCTATGGCTACACCTTC	TRBD1	TRBJ1-2	TRBV4-1	-